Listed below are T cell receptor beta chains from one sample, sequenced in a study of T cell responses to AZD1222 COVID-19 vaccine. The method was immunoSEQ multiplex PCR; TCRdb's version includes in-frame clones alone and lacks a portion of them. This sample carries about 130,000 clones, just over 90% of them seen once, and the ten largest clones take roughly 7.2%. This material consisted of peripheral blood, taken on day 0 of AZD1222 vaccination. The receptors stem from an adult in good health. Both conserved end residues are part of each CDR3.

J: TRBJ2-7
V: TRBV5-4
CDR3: CASSLSGADEQYF

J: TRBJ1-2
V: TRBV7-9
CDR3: CASSHRTRDGYTF

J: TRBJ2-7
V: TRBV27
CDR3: CASSLSGGSEQYF

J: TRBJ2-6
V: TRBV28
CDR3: CASRQDGANVLTF

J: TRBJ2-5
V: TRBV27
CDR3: CASGGSSQETQYF

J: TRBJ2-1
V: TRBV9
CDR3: CASSGGLSYNEQFF

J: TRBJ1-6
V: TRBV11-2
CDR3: CASSLVAQGIYSPLHF

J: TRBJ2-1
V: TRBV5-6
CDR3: CASSLLAGGPPVDYEQFF

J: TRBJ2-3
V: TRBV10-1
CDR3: CASGAGGGSDTQYF

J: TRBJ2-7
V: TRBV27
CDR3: CASSLSRGGYEQYF

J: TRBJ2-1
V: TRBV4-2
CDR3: CPSTQEGGGEYNEQFF

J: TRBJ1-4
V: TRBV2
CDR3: CASSEGSFSGGKLFF

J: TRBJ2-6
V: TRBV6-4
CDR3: CASSPEGRSSGANVLTF

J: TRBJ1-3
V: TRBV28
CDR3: CASRGELGGSGNTIYF

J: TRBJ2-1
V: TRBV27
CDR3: CASSLGLYNEQFF

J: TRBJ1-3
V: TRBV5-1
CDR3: CASSPGTGGNTIYF

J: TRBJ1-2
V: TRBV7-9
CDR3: CASSLRSGPRYYGYTF

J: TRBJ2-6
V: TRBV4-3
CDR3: CASSPTTGYFGANVLTF